The 25 T cell receptor beta chains below come from one sample, sequenced in a study of control samples from healthy donors and cancer patients. Sequencing was performed with immunoSEQ multiplex PCR; in TCRdb, only in-frame clones are kept and a portion is missing. The sample shows some 140,000 clones, approximately 92% of them seen only once. Sequenced: blood. These receptors all stem from a young man in good health.

The V and J genes are TRBV7-2 and TRBJ2-4, with D possibly TRBD1 on 5 matching bases. From germline, CDR1 is SGHTA and CDR2 FQGNSA. The CDR3 runs 14 residues. Trimming removed 6 bases at V and 6 bases at J, with 15 bases between. CDR3 region: CASRHFRDANIQYF. The CDR3 DNA reads as TGTGCCAGCAGGCATTTCAGGGATGCAAACATTCAGTACTTC.

This clone came up once. CDR3 DNA: TGTGCCAGCAGTGAAACGGCTCTAGCGGGAGGATACGAGCAGTACTTC. It specifies CASSETALAGGYEQYF. J is TRBJ2-7 and V is TRBV6-1; 11 bases align to TRBD2. CDR3 length: 16 residues. CDR1 and CDR2 from the germline V gene are MNHNS and SASEGT. V trimming: 2 bases; J trimming: 4 bases; junction bases outside the gene matches: 7.

The chain combines TRBV6-5 with TRBJ1-1; D remains ambiguous. The CDR3 is 13 residues long. In germline, CDR1 is MNHEY, CDR2 SVGAGI. V was shortened by 7 bases and J by 1 base, with 10 bases between the two germline ends. The CDR3 protein is CASTQNRNTEAFF. The CDR3 DNA reads TGTGCCAGCACCCAAAACAGGAACACTGAAGCTTTCTTT.

The chain links TRBV6-5 to TRBJ1-2; D is ambiguous. The CDR3 runs 16 residues. The germline gives CDR1 MNHEY, CDR2 SVGAGI. V was clipped by 0 bases and J by 1 base, with 12 bases between them. The DNA for the CDR3 is TGTGCCAGCAGTTACTCGTTACAGCTCATTAACTATGGCTACACCTTC. Translation gives CASSYSLQLINYGYTF.

This sequence joins TRBV6-5 and TRBJ1-1, with D possibly being TRBD1 (5 bases). The CDR3 contains 14 residues. CDR1 and CDR2 (germline): MNHEY, SVGAGI. The V end was cut by 0 bases, the J end by 1 base, with 6 bases between. CDR3 in DNA: TGTGCCAGCAGTTACTCTACAGGGAACACTGAAGCTTTCTTT. It translates to CASSYSTGNTEAFF.

This chain joins TRBV2 and TRBJ2-7; D is possibly TRBD2 (6 bases). Trimming stripped 3 bases from V and 0 bases from J, with 21 bases between. There are 18 residues in the CDR3. Germline loops: CDR1 SNHLY, CDR2 FYNNEI. CDR3 region: CASSDGYRTSSSSYEQYF. CDR3 in DNA: TGTGCCAGCAGTGATGGTTACCGCACTAGCTCAAGCTCCTACGAGCAGTACTTC.

This clone was seen just once. V is TRBV9 and J is TRBJ2-3; TRBD2 aligns across 11 bases. V was pared by 6 bases and J by 3 bases, with 12 bases of the junction left unmatched. From germline, CDR1 is SGDLS and CDR2 YYNGEE. The CDR3 runs 17 residues. The CDR3 sequence is CASTSGASGRFTDTQYF. DNA for the CDR3: TGTGCCAGCACTTCGGGAGCTAGCGGGAGGTTTACAGATACGCAGTATTTT.

This chain joins TRBV5-6 and TRBJ2-7; the D is unclear. V was cut by 6 bases and J by 7 bases, with 23 bases left in between. Germline values: CDR1 SGHDT, CDR2 YYEEEE. The CDR3 is 15 amino acids. CDR3 nucleotides: TGTGCCAGCACCCTGACGGGCAGATCTCTAGATGAGCAGTACTTC. Translating gives CASTLTGRSLDEQYF.

The gene calls are TRBV6-1 and TRBJ1-4; TRBD1 is a possible D gene (6 bases). Per the germline V gene, CDR1 is MNHNS and CDR2 is SASEGT. With 3 bases removed from V and 5 bases from J, the gap between germline ends came to 16 bases. The CDR3 covers 16 residues. The CDR3 DNA reads TGTGCCAGCAGTGATTCGGCTGGGGGGGGCAATGAAAAACTGTTTTTT. It translates to CASSDSAGGGNEKLFF.

The CDR3 DNA reads as TGTGCCAGCAGTTCAGGGGGCGGGGGTTCCAATGAGCAGTTCTTC. Protein sequence: CASSSGGGGSNEQFF. The genes are TRBV28 and TRBJ2-1, with a weak D call TRBD1 (8 bases). Looked up from germline, CDR1 is MDHEN and CDR2 is SYDVKM. The CDR3 is made up of 15 amino acids. V lost 4 bases and J 6 bases, leaving 16 bases between the germline ends.

This sequence joins TRBV5-1 and TRBJ1-1, with 9 nucleotides matching TRBD1. The CDR3 is made up of 16 amino acids. V was clipped by 0 bases and J by 5 bases; unmatched bases: 8. In germline, CDR1 is SGHRS, CDR2 YFSETQ. The CDR3 here is CASSLETDRGGTEAFF. The CDR3 DNA reads as TGCGCCAGCAGCTTGGAGACGGACAGGGGAGGAACTGAAGCTTTCTTT.

J is TRBJ1-3 and V is TRBV7-2, with D possibly being TRBD1 (6 bases). The CDR3 runs 14 residues. Trimming left V 4 bases short and J 4 bases short, with 11 bases between. Germline V lookup: CDR1 SGHTA, CDR2 FQGNSA. The CDR3 sequence is CASSSQGFGNTIYF. CDR3 bases: TGTGCCAGCAGCTCCCAGGGGTTCGGAAACACCATATATTTT.

The chain carries TRBV9 and TRBJ2-3; either TRBD1 or TRBD2 may supply D (7 bases each). V was shortened by 4 bases and J by 4 bases, with 16 bases between the two germline ends. Looked up from germline, CDR1 is SGDLS and CDR2 is YYNGEE. The CDR3 totals 15 residues. The CDR3: CASSSRGGIADTQYF. Here the CDR3 DNA reads TGTGCCAGCAGCTCCAGGGGGGGCATCGCAGATACGCAGTATTTT.

The chain is built from TRBV10-2 and TRBJ1-1, with D possibly TRBD1 on 5 matching bases. V lost 8 bases and J lost 2, with 21 bases in between. This CDR3 is built from 16 residues. The germline V gene encodes CDR1 WSHSY and CDR2 SAAADI. CDR3 sequence (DNA): TGCGCCAGCCTAGGACTCTCTCCTGACAGCAACACTGAAGCTTTCTTT. It is translated as CASLGLSPDSNTEAFF.

With respect to this clone: At one of its ends the junction is not consistent with the germline gene, which may arise from a read error. V is TRBV27 and J is TRBJ1-5; D is possibly TRBD1 (5 bases). Germline V gene sequence: CDR1 MNHEY, CDR2 SMNVEV (reference sequence). This CDR3 is 20 amino acids long. CDR3: CASNLSGLFGAGWSNQPQHF. CDR3 sequence (DNA): TGTGCCAGCAATTTATCGGGGTTATTCGGAGCAGGGTGGAGCAATCAGCCCCAGCATTTT.

V is TRBV5-1 and J is TRBJ2-3, with D hard to call. In germline, CDR1 is SGHRS, CDR2 YFSETQ. This CDR3 is 13 amino acids long. V gave up 3 bases and J gave up 0 bases, with 5 bases separating them. The chain's CDR3 is CASSWYSTDTQYF. Here the CDR3 DNA reads TGCGCCAGCAGCTGGTATAGCACAGATACGCAGTATTTT.

This chain links TRBV3-1 (or the pseudogene TRBV3-2) with TRBJ2-7; 10 bases are shared with TRBD2. The CDR3 runs 15 residues. The germline CDR1 and CDR2 sequences are LGHDT and YNNKEL (reference sequence). Losses at the gene ends were 1 base for V and 4 bases for J; bases not matched to a gene: 4. The CDR3 nucleotides are TGTGCCAGCAGCCAAGTTCCTAGCGGGAGTTACGAGCAGTACTTC. It encodes CASSQVPSGSYEQYF.

The chain recombines TRBV5-6 with TRBJ1-1; no firm D call. The CDR3 is 12 amino acids. Germline V gene data show CDR1 as SGHDT and CDR2 as YYEEEE. Trimming pared 6 bases from V and 8 bases from J, leaving 14 bases between. The CDR3 here is CASIISQGEAFF. For the CDR3, the DNA is TGTGCCAGCATCATAAGCCAAGGGGAAGCTTTCTTT.

This sequence joins TRBV18 and TRBJ2-1; 8 bases agree with TRBD1. Germline values: CDR1 KGHSH, CDR2 LQKENI. This CDR3 region has 13 residues. Losses at the gene ends were 4 bases for V and 7 bases for J; bases not matched to a gene: 3. The CDR3 loop is CASSRQGSNEQFF. The CDR3 coding sequence is TGTGCCAGCTCACGACAGGGGAGTAATGAGCAGTTCTTC.

The chain couples TRBV7-2 to TRBJ2-2; 7 bases fit TRBD1. Trimming at V came to 2 bases and at J to 6 bases, leaving 3 bases not matched to a gene. The germline V gene encodes CDR1 SGHTA and CDR2 FQGNSA. The CDR3 length is 14 residues. The CDR3 coding sequence is TGTGCCAGCAGCTTATACAGGGGAGCCGGGGAGCTGTTTTTT. Amino acids: CASSLYRGAGELFF. The full variable domain, completed using reference TRBV7-2 and TRBJ2-2, is GAGVSQSPSNKVTEKGKDVELRCDPISGHTALYWYRQSLGQGLEFLIYFQGNSAPDKSGLPSDRFSAERTGGSVSTLTIQRTQQEDSAVYLCASSLYRGAGELFFGEGSRLTVL.

Concerning this clone: Within the sample, other DNA sequences also encode this same CDR3. This chain uses TRBV25-1 with TRBJ2-3; D is possibly TRBD1 or TRBD2 (5 bases each). Germline V gene sequence: CDR1 MGHDK, CDR2 SYGVNS. CDR3 size: 18 residues. V shed 4 bases and J shed 2 bases, with 22 bases lying between them. Here the CDR3 reads CASSGILGPPTITDTQYF. As DNA, the CDR3 is TGTGCCAGCAGTGGCATACTGGGACCCCCAACTATCACAGATACGCAGTATTTT.

The chain uses TRBV3-1 (or the pseudogene TRBV3-2) and TRBJ1-2, with 8 nucleotides matching TRBD1. With V trimmed by 6 bases and J by 8 bases, 5 bases remained unmatched. This CDR3 has 12 residues. Germline CDR1 reads LGHDT; CDR2 reads YNNKEL (reference sequence). The CDR3 here is CASRKGQDGYTF. For the CDR3, the DNA is TGTGCCAGCAGAAAGGGACAGGACGGCTACACCTTC.

V is TRBV6-5 and J is TRBJ2-1; D not resolved. This CDR3 contains 13 residues. Germline CDR1 and CDR2: MNHEY and SVGAGI. V lost 7 bases and J lost 5, with 12 bases in between. The CDR3 is CASTLTTNNEQFF. CDR3 nucleotide sequence: TGTGCCAGCACACTAACAACCAACAATGAGCAGTTCTTC.

The J gene is TRBJ1-1, the V gene TRBV30, with no clear D. The CDR3 has 13 residues. From germline, CDR1 is GTSNPN and CDR2 SVGIG (reference sequence). V was cut by 3 bases and J by 1 base, with 9 bases left in between. The CDR3 DNA reads as TGTGCCTGGAGGTTTGACACGAACACTGAAGCTTTCTTT. It translates to CAWRFDTNTEAFF.

The V gene is TRBV5-1, the J gene TRBJ1-1; 9 bases agree with TRBD1. The CDR3 has 15 amino acids. Germline-derived CDR1 and CDR2 are SGHRS and YFSETQ. V lost 4 bases and J lost 6; bases outside the gene matches: 10. CDR3 sequence: CASSPRTGGAAEAFF. The CDR3 bases are TGCGCCAGCAGCCCTAGAACAGGGGGCGCCGCTGAAGCTTTCTTT.